This T cell receptor beta chain was identified in a study of T cell responses to AZD1222 COVID-19 vaccine (TCRdb year 2021). Concerning the study at large: AZD1222 recipients given second doses at about 4 weeks or at about 12 weeks were pooled, since spike-specific TCR depth and breadth were not found to differ between the two schedules. Trial participants were enrolled into age subgroups of 18-55, 56-69 and 70-plus years, which contained roughly 150, 30 and 60 TCR-sequenced participants, respectively. A total of over 230 trial participants underwent TCR sequencing, of whom about 210 had received two doses of AZD1222 and about 26 had received two doses of the MenACWY control vaccine. Study-level results and caveats: Because no samples from the day 14 peak response were available, repertoires could be characterized only after the peak T cell response. Conclusions about previously exposed vaccinees are limited, since just a handful of AZD1222 recipients were seropositive for SARS-CoV-2 at baseline. A significant rise in spike-specific TCR breadth and depth was observed after two AZD1222 doses relative to day 0 and relative to MenACWY recipients. Reportedly, almost half of the unique spike-specific TCRs recognized epitopes lying outside the regions that are mutated in the B.1.351 and B.1.1.7 variants. CD4 TCRs associated with the vaccine covered the entire spike protein, and the dominant responses were in regions 160-218 and 743-854. In the small 56-69-year group, the increase in depth fell short of significance, most likely because of low power. Participants were mostly white British and included more females than males, and it was suggested by the authors that clonal diversity may have been underestimated.

From the cysteine through the phenylalanine, the CDR3 covers 12 amino acids. The entry retains the CDR3 DNA only, 36 bases that are in frame from base 1. V is shortened by 7 bases, J by 8 bases, and the region joining them spans 14 bases. In the germline V gene (reference sequence), CDR1 corresponds to MNHNY and CDR2 to SVGAGI. Comment on this clone: This clone's antigen is unknown. No clone much larger than this one lies a single base away; base qualities are absent.

The CDR3 regions of human TCRbeta chains were subjected to immunosequencing. The study's own analysis went as follows. Repertoire TCRs were matched against a reference library of SARS-CoV-2-specific TCRs generated with the MIRA antigen-specificity platform. Breadth was defined as the fraction of unique TCRs that were SARS-CoV-2-associated, and depth was defined as the fraction of total T cells that were SARS-CoV-2-associated. Using the MIRA data, every spike-specific TCR was mapped to the spike region that the TCR reacted to and assigned to either a CD4 or a CD8 class. Log10-transformed breadth and depth values were compared by one-way ANOVA with Sidak's multiple comparisons tests. TCRdb carries this immuneACCESS record with in-frame sequences only. Its versions omit some clonotypes, under half of them owing to an unresolved V gene in the studies checked, with the rest unexplained. That table supplies the V and J calls and clone size; D and trimming were determined from the DNA. For this sample the table gives around 79,000 clones, of which 70% to 90% were detected only once. Together, the top ten hold about 1.6% of the sample.

Explained via the paper, the time point label denotes: baseline before first vaccination. Samples from vaccinated people were obtained from the UK trials COV001 and COV002, which included a single-blind randomized controlled phase 2/3 trial of AZD1222 (ChAdOx1 nCoV-19) in healthy adults. For TCRbeta chain sequencing, PBMC samples were collected from trial participants at day 0 and at day 28 after the second dose. The sequence came from an adult in good health. Recombination joined TRBV6-6 with TRBJ1-2; no D gene is confidently identified. The sample in question was peripheral blood, obtained on day 0 of AZD1222 vaccination. This receptor carries the CDR3 CASTGPSGGYTF. At the DNA level, the sequence is TGTGCCAGCACTGGACCCTCTGGGGGCTACACCTTC.